Below are 29 T cell receptor beta chains sequenced from a single sample in a study of T cell responses to AZD1222 COVID-19 vaccine. Assay: immunoSEQ multiplex PCR; the TCRdb copy retains only in-frame clones and omits some. The sample lists 90,000 to 150,000 clones, just under 90% occurring once. The source material was peripheral blood, sampled on day 0 of AZD1222 vaccination. These receptors were collected from an adult in good health.

A few counts support this clone. V and J are TRBV18 and TRBJ2-5; 9 nucleotides line up with TRBD1. Germline values: CDR1 KGHSH, CDR2 LQKENI. Trimming cost V 1 base and J 5 bases; bases outside gene matches: 5. This CDR3 spans 15 amino acids. The DNA of the CDR3 is TGTGCCAGCTCACCACGCACAGGGGGCGAGGAGACCCAGTACTTC. Amino acids: CASSPRTGGEETQYF.

The chain combines TRBV5-1 with TRBJ2-3; maybe TRBD2 (6 bases). The CDR3 has 15 amino acids. The V gene lost 4 bases and the J gene lost 1 base, with 13 bases spanning the gap. The germline CDR1 and CDR2 sequences are SGHRS and YFSETQ. The CDR3 DNA sequence: TGCGCCAGCAGCCCGGGACTCGAACGCACAGATACGCAGTATTTT. Translation: CASSPGLERTDTQYF.

This clone was detected only a few times. CDR3 DNA: TGTGCCAGCAGCGTAGCCCCCAACACTGAGTCCTACGAGCAGTACTTC. It specifies CASSVAPNTESYEQYF. The gene calls are TRBV9 and TRBJ2-7; no reliable D call. CDR3 size: 16 residues. CDR1 SGDLS and CDR2 YYNGEE come from the germline V gene. Trimming took off 0 bases at V and 1 base at J, with 14 bases between the two ends.

The V gene is TRBV2, the J gene TRBJ2-1; 9 positions match TRBD1. V dropped 7 bases and J dropped 6; count of bases not matched to a gene: 1. Per the germline V gene, CDR1 is SNHLY and CDR2 is FYNNEI. The CDR3 is made up of 12 amino acids. The CDR3 DNA reads TGTGCCAGCACGACAGGGGGCAATGAGCAGTTCTTC. Protein: CASTTGGNEQFF.

The chain is built from TRBV29-1 and TRBJ2-3; TRBD2 aligns across 10 bases. The germline gives CDR1 SQVTM, CDR2 ANQGSEA. The trim removed 4 bases at V and 2 bases at J, leaving 9 bases unmatched. This CDR3 has 16 amino acids. CDR3 sequence reads: CSVGSPGLANTDTQYF. The DNA of the CDR3 is TGCAGCGTTGGGTCCCCGGGACTAGCGAACACAGATACGCAGTATTTT.

The V call is TRBV11-1, the J call TRBJ2-5; TRBD2 might be the D (5 bases). The CDR3 contains 14 residues. The V and J ends lost 6 bases and 2 bases respectively, with 13 bases between them. Germline CDR1 is SGHAT and CDR2 is FQDESV (reference sequence). The CDR3 DNA reads as TGTGCCAGCAGTCGGACTGCTCTGCAAGAGACCCAGTACTTC. This codes for CASSRTALQETQYF.

The chain joins TRBV28 to TRBJ1-3; D remains unclear. This CDR3 is 15 amino acids long. Germline V gene data show CDR1 as MDHEN and CDR2 as SYDVKM. The germline V and J ends were trimmed by 5 bases and 0 bases, with 11 bases remaining between them. CDR3 in DNA: TGTGCCAGCAGTATCCGCCGGAGCTCTGGAAACACCATATATTTT. It specifies CASSIRRSSGNTIYF.

V is TRBV27 and J is TRBJ1-6; 7 nucleotides line up with TRBD1. The CDR3 totals 15 residues. Germline V gene data show CDR1 as MNHEY and CDR2 as SMNVEV (reference sequence). Trimming cost V 3 bases and J 3 bases; bases outside gene matches: 2. CDR3 nucleotide sequence: TGTGCCAGCAGTTTGGGGACAGTCTATAATTCACCCCTCCACTTT. The encoded protein is CASSLGTVYNSPLHF.

This clone was recorded once. The chain links TRBV27 to TRBJ2-7; the D is unclear. This CDR3 contains 15 residues. Per germline, CDR1 MNHEY and CDR2 SMNVEV (reference sequence). Trimming pared 0 bases from V and 0 bases from J, leaving 9 bases between. CDR3 in amino acids: CASSLSLWSSYEQYF. The CDR3 DNA reads as TGTGCCAGCAGTTTATCTCTTTGGAGCTCCTACGAGCAGTACTTC.

The V gene is TRBV24-1, the J gene TRBJ2-1, with 7 bases lining up with TRBD2. CDR3 size: 15 residues. Per germline, CDR1 KGHDR and CDR2 SFDVKD. V lost 9 bases and J lost 3; bases outside the gene matches: 10. The CDR3 nucleotides read TGTGCCACCGACGGGGGAGGGCCCTACTACAATGAGCAGTTCTTC. Amino acids: CATDGGGPYYNEQFF.

This chain links TRBV19 with TRBJ1-3, with a weak D call TRBD1 (5 bases). The CDR3 runs to 16 residues. V was shortened by 4 bases and J by 0 bases, with 13 bases between the two germline ends. Per germline, CDR1 LNHDA and CDR2 SQIVND (reference sequence). This CDR3 is CASSRDGGFSGNTIYF. In nucleotides, the CDR3 is TGTGCCAGTAGTAGGGACGGTGGATTCTCTGGAAACACCATATATTTT. Together with reference TRBV19 and TRBJ1-3, the CDR3 gives the full variable domain: DGGITQSPKYLFRKEGQNVTLSCEQNLNHDAMYWYRQDPGQGLRLIYYSQIVNDFQKGDIAEGYSVSREKKESFPLTVTSAQKNPTAFYLCASSRDGGFSGNTIYFGEGSWLTVV.

This chain uses TRBV7-2 with TRBJ1-1, with no clear D. This CDR3 region has 12 residues. Trimming took 6 bases from V and 3 from J, leaving 8 bases between them. Germline V CDR1 and CDR2: SGHTA, FQGNSA. The CDR3 DNA follows: TGTGCCAGCAGAAAGGATGACACTGAAGCTTTCTTT. This translates into CASRKDDTEAFF. The full variable domain, completed using reference TRBV7-2 and TRBJ1-1, is GAGVSQSPSNKVTEKGKDVELRCDPISGHTALYWYRQSLGQGLEFLIYFQGNSAPDKSGLPSDRFSAERTGGSVSTLTIQRTQQEDSAVYLCASRKDDTEAFFGQGTRLTVV.

This chain connects TRBV9 to TRBJ2-4; TRBD1 agrees at 8 bases. Germline assignment: CDR1 SGDLS and CDR2 YYNGEE. The CDR3 covers 15 residues. V lost 3 bases to trimming and J lost 9 bases; unmatched junction nucleotides: 11. CDR3 protein: CASSATEGQGGIQYF. As DNA, the CDR3 is TGTGCCAGCAGCGCTACGGAAGGACAGGGAGGCATTCAGTACTTC.

The rearrangement joins TRBV5-3 to TRBJ2-2, with TRBD2 matching 14 bases. TRBV5-3 has ORF status, its function being uncertain. V lost 0 bases and J lost 0; bases outside the gene matches: 4. This CDR3 is built from 19 residues. CDR3 DNA sequence: TGTGCCAGAAGCTTGGACGGGACTAGCGGGAGTCCGAACACCGGGGAGCTGTTTTTT. Translating gives CARSLDGTSGSPNTGELFF.

The rearrangement uses TRBV30 and TRBJ2-3; D might be TRBD2 (6 bases). Trimming shortened V by 5 bases and J by 10 bases, and 13 bases separated the two germline ends. This CDR3 has 11 residues. The germline V gene encodes CDR1 GTSNPN and CDR2 SVGIG (reference sequence). The CDR3 DNA follows: TGTGCCTGGGCCCAGGAGGGCGCGCAGTATTTT. Residues: CAWAQEGAQYF.

The CDR3 sequence: CSVSLNQAGNSPLHF. In nucleotides, the CDR3 is TGCAGCGTTTCATTGAACCAAGCGGGGAATTCACCCCTCCACTTT. This chain connects TRBV29-1 to TRBJ1-6; D remains ambiguous. Germline V gene sequence: CDR1 SQVTM, CDR2 ANQGSEA. CDR3 size: 15 residues. V lost 5 bases to trimming and J lost 7 bases, with 18 bases between them.

V and J are TRBV13 and TRBJ2-3; 8 bases agree with TRBD1. Germline CDR1 reads PRHDT; CDR2 reads FYEKMQ (reference sequence). There are 16 residues in the CDR3. V shed 5 bases, J shed 0 bases, and the junction held 7 bases outside the gene matches. The DNA for the CDR3 is TGTGCCAGCAGCCCGGGTCAGGGGGCGAGCACAGATACGCAGTATTTT. This gives the protein CASSPGQGASTDTQYF.

The rearrangement joins TRBV28 to TRBJ2-7; TRBD2 aligns across 8 bases. Germline CDR1 is MDHEN and CDR2 is SYDVKM. This CDR3 has 17 residues. The J segment lost 3 bases and the V segment lost 8 bases, leaving 18 bases of the junction unmatched. Written as DNA, the CDR3 is TGTGCCAGCCCGCCGGCCCCAGGACTAGCTAACATCTACGAGCAGTACTTC. Translated: CASPPAPGLANIYEQYF. The full variable domain, with the rest looked up from reference TRBV28 and TRBJ2-7, is DVKVTQSSRYLVKRTGEKVFLECVQDMDHENMFWYRQDPGLGLRLIYFSYDVKMKEKGDIPEGYSVSREKKERFSLILESASTNQTSMYLCASPPAPGLANIYEQYFGPGTRLTVT.

This chain connects TRBV5-1 to TRBJ2-2, with D unclear. Germline V gene data show CDR1 as SGHRS and CDR2 as YFSETQ. This CDR3 contains 14 residues. With 6 bases removed from V and 6 bases from J, the gap between germline ends came to 15 bases. CDR3 in DNA: TGCGCCAGCAATGGTAGAGGATCGCCCGGGGAGCTGTTTTTT. This translates into CASNGRGSPGELFF.

The rearrangement uses TRBV5-1 and TRBJ2-1; 7 bases map to TRBD2. The CDR3 extends over 17 amino acids. V shed 0 bases, J shed 6 bases, and the junction held 12 bases outside the gene matches. The germline V gene encodes CDR1 SGHRS and CDR2 YFSETQ. CDR3 loop: CASSLELWAGASNEQFF. In nucleotides, the CDR3 is TGCGCCAGCAGCTTGGAATTATGGGCGGGAGCCAGCAATGAGCAGTTCTTC.

The chain is built from TRBV5-6 and TRBJ2-7; possible D gene TRBD2, 6 bases. With 3 bases removed from V and 0 bases from J, the gap between germline ends came to 10 bases. This CDR3 is built from 14 residues. Germline lookup yields CDR1 SGHDT and CDR2 YYEEEE. In DNA, the CDR3 is TGTGCCAGCAGCTCGGGACTTCGCTCCTACGAGCAGTACTTC. Translating it yields CASSSGLRSYEQYF.

CDR3 protein: CASSGGPGASGANVLTF. The CDR3 DNA is TGTGCCAGCAGCGGAGGGCCCGGGGCCTCTGGGGCCAACGTCCTGACTTTC. This sequence joins TRBV6-4 and TRBJ2-6; the D gene is possibly TRBD2 (6 bases). V lost 6 bases and J 0 bases, leaving 15 bases between the germline ends. Germline loops: CDR1 MRHNA, CDR2 SNTAGT. The CDR3 has 17 amino acids.

The chain uses TRBV7-9 and TRBJ1-4, with a possible D match to TRBD1 (5 bases). Germline V gene sequence: CDR1 SEHNR, CDR2 FQNEAQ (reference sequence). V lost 3 bases to trimming and J lost 11 bases, with 13 bases between them. The CDR3 is 13 amino acids. The CDR3 sequence: CASSFLTGRKLFF. In DNA, the CDR3 is TGTGCCAGCAGCTTTCTAACAGGCCGGAAACTGTTTTTT.

CDR3 sequence (DNA): TGTGCCAGCAGCCTCCTCGCCTCCGGGGAGCTGTTTTTT. The encoded protein is CASSLLASGELFF. V gene TRBV7-3 combines with J gene TRBJ2-2; D remains unclear. The CDR3 contains 13 residues. The V end was cut by 5 bases, the J end by 6 bases, with 10 bases between. The germline gives CDR1 SGHTA, CDR2 FQGTGA.

This chain connects TRBV4-3 to TRBJ2-5; TRBD1 matches at 9 bases. CDR3 length: 16 residues. Per the germline V gene, CDR1 is LGHNA and CDR2 is YSLEER. Losses at the gene ends were 4 bases for V and 1 base for J; bases not matched to a gene: 7. DNA for the CDR3: TGCGCCAGCAGCCCTCGGACAGGGGAATCCCAAGAGACCCAGTACTTC. It is translated as CASSPRTGESQETQYF.

The table lists this clone with a count of one. The chain uses TRBV28 and TRBJ2-7; tentatively, D is TRBD1 (5 bases). Germline CDR1 MDHEN, CDR2 SYDVKM. The length of the CDR3 is 16 residues. V lost 3 bases to trimming and J lost 2 bases, with 17 bases between them. The CDR3 here is CASSFLPGAGTYEQYF. The DNA of the CDR3 is TGTGCCAGCAGTTTCCTACCTGGGGCAGGAACCTACGAGCAGTACTTC.

This sequence joins TRBV2 and TRBJ2-3; possible D gene TRBD2, 6 bases. V lost 5 bases and J lost 1, with 13 bases in between. The CDR3 spans 15 residues. The germline CDR1 and CDR2 sequences are SNHLY and FYNNEI. CDR3 protein: CASSSTSYGTDTQYF. CDR3 in DNA: TGTGCCAGCAGTTCAACTAGCTACGGCACAGATACGCAGTATTTT.

The chain uses TRBV5-4 and TRBJ2-2, with D hard to call. Germline values: CDR1 SGHNT, CDR2 YYREEE (reference sequence). The CDR3 is made up of 13 amino acids. The V gene lost 2 bases and the J gene lost 8 bases, with 10 bases spanning the gap. The CDR3 DNA reads TGTGCCAGCAGCTTCCAAGGACGAGGGGAGCTGTTTTTT. This translates into CASSFQGRGELFF.

The J gene is TRBJ2-7, the V gene TRBV27, with D uncertain. V shed 7 bases and J shed 2 bases, with 15 bases lying between them. Germline V gene sequence: CDR1 MNHEY, CDR2 SMNVEV (reference sequence). The CDR3 totals 14 residues. The CDR3 region has the DNA TGTGCCAGCAATTATTTGGGTCCGACCTACGAGCAGTACTTC. Amino acids: CASNYLGPTYEQYF.